The 9 T cell receptor delta chains below all came from one sample that was sequenced in a study of gamma-delta T cells after stem cell transplantation. TCRdb fed the RT-PCR reads into CATT to redo clone calling. This sample has about 1,700 delta-chain clones; about 4.6% occur once, and the top ten carry roughly 49%. Input material: gamma-delta T cells. The receptors derive from a human donor. It is not recorded whose cells these are; they may come from a transplant donor.

Comments on this clone: A single base is all that separates this from a far larger clone, so a read error is likely. CDR3 sequence: CACDPLGDGKRIF. The CDR3 DNA is TGTGCCTGTGACCCACTGGGGGATGGTAAACGCATCTTT. The chain uses TRDV2 and TRDJ1; 10 bases fit TRDD3. The CDR3 spans 13 residues. Germline V lookup: CDR1 GEAIGNYY, CDR2 EKD.

This clone is labeled as medium-sized. Given a far larger clone just one base away, this is likely a sequencing read error. In the same sample, other DNA sequences code for this CDR3. This CDR3 reads CACDSLVGSTDKLIF. In nucleotides, the CDR3 is TGTGCCTGTGACTCCCTAGTAGGGAGTACCGACAAACTCATCTTT. The chain links TRDV2 to TRDJ1; D is ambiguous. This CDR3 region has 15 residues. CDR1 is GEAIGNYY and CDR2 is EKD in the germline V gene.

This clone was picked up a small number of times. The TCRdb protein comes from a much larger clone and disagrees with this DNA's translation at residue 16, likely due to a read error; the protein given here is derived from the DNA. For the J gene the call is TRDJ1; the V gene lacks a call; the table assigns TRDD3, which was not confirmed against the DNA. This CDR3 is built from 19 residues. The CDR3 protein is CACDMVPVCRYNYTDNLIF. The CDR3 coding sequence is TGTGCCTGTGACATGGTGCCGGTCTGTAGATATAATTACACCGATAACCTCATCTTT.

By share, this clone counts as large. This chain joins TRDV2 and TRDJ1, with 8 bases aligning to TRDD3. The V segment lost 2 bases and the J segment 3 bases; nucleotides outside the gene matches: 4. Germline CDR1 GEAIGNYY, CDR2 EKD. This CDR3 is built from 14 residues. The CDR3 nucleotides are TGTGCCTGTGACAAGGTGGGGGATGCCGATAAACTCATCTTT. It yields the protein CACDKVGDADKLIF.

For this clone: TCRdb assigns this DNA the protein of a much larger clone, which departs from its translation at residue 7; this likely reflects a read error, and the protein shown comes from translating the DNA. The rearrangement links TRDV2 to TRDJ1, with 9 bases lining up with TRDD3. TCRdb records no J gene; here it was assigned by comparing the DNA to germline. Trimming cost V 0 bases and J 2 bases; bases outside gene matches: 6. The CDR3 is 16 amino acids. Germline V CDR1 and CDR2: GEAIGNYY, EKD. The CDR3 DNA is TGTGCCTGTGACACCCTACGGGGGGATACAACCGATAAACTCATCTTT. Protein product: CACDTLRGDTTDKLIF.

To note about this clone: TCRdb has a much larger clone's protein, which differs at residue 3 from the translation of this DNA, likely because of a read error; what is shown is the protein translated from the DNA. The V call is TRDV2, the J call TRDJ3; maybe TRDD3 (6 bases). This CDR3 region has 17 residues. The germline gives CDR1 GEAIGNYY, CDR2 EKD. CDR3 DNA: TGTGCCTATGACACTACTGGGCCCTCCTGGGACACCCGACAGATGTTTTTC. Encoded protein: CAYDTTGPSWDTRQMFF.

This clone qualifies as medium-sized. This sample includes further DNA sequences coding for the same CDR3. J is TRDJ3 and V is TRDV2; 8 bases are a match to TRDD3. CDR1 GEAIGNYY and CDR2 EKD come from the germline V gene. Trimming cost V 3 bases and J 4 bases; bases outside gene matches: 16. The CDR3 is made up of 20 amino acids. This CDR3 reads CACDPWDAGDKGWDTRQMFF. CDR3 nucleotide sequence: TGTGCCTGTGACCCTTGGGATGCGGGGGATAAAGGTTGGGACACCCGACAGATGTTTTTC.

By frequency in the sample, this clone is medium-sized. Given a far larger clone just one base away, this is likely a sequencing read error. This sequence joins TRDV2 and TRDJ1, with 9 positions matching TRDD3. Matching the DNA to germline supplied the J gene, which TCRdb does not give. The V gene end was trimmed by 0 bases and the J gene end by 2 bases; junction bases not matched to a gene: 12. The CDR3 extends over 18 amino acids. CDR1 is GEAIGNYY, CDR2 EKD, per germline. The CDR3 is CACDTVATWGDTTDKLIF. CDR3 coding DNA: TGTGCCTGTGACACCGTCGCTACGTGGGGGGATACAACCGATAAACTCATCTTT.

This clone turned up a few times. This CDR3 is also generated by other DNA sequences in the sample. The chain couples TRDV2 to TRDJ1; 13 bases line up with TRDD3. Here the J gene was assigned by germline matching of the DNA, as TCRdb has none. This CDR3 comprises 18 residues. The germline V gene has CDR1 GEAIGNYY and CDR2 EKD. V gave up 1 base and J gave up 8 bases; unmatched junction bases: 15. The CDR3 DNA reads TGTGCCTGTGACACTAGTACTGGGGGATACGCCGGTAACGGGAAACTCATCTTT. The encoded protein is CACDTSTGGYAGNGKLIF.